This is a list of T cell receptor beta chains from one sample in a study of post-analysis software for immune sequencing data. Via MiXCR, TCRdb re-called the PCR reads, giving one row per CDR3 protein. The sample has some 690,000 distinct CDR3 sequences, approximately 59% seen once. The material sequenced was blood. The receptors were gathered from a girl under 10 years old with multiple sclerosis. The CDR3 runs from the conserved cysteine through the conserved F or W. The order of the fields is CDR3 length, D gene, clone size, J gene, V gene, CDR3 protein, CDR3 DNA. A D gene is named only where the DNA matches it firmly. Clone size appears in some rows only: once, few, many, or a class for an expanded clone.

len: 15
d_gene: NA
abundance: NA
j_gene: TRBJ1-1
v_gene: TRBV7-8
CDR3aa: CASSPEPNRVTEAFF
CDR3nt: TGTGCCAGCAGCCCCGAACCCAACAGGGTTACTGAAGCTTTCTTT

len: 15
d_gene: TRBD2
abundance: NA
j_gene: TRBJ2-1
v_gene: TRBV6-2/TRBV6-3
CDR3aa: CASSSSGRDYNEQFF
CDR3nt: TGTGCCAGCAGCAGTAGCGGGAGGGACTACAATGAGCAGTTCTTC

len: 13
d_gene: NA
abundance: NA
j_gene: TRBJ2-1
v_gene: TRBV15
CDR3aa: CATSSARYNEQFF
CDR3nt: TGTGCCACCAGCAGCGCCAGGTACAATGAGCAGTTCTTC

len: 14
d_gene: NA
abundance: NA
j_gene: TRBJ2-7
v_gene: TRBV20-1
CDR3aa: CSARDIGGAGEQYF
CDR3nt: TGCAGTGCTAGAGATATAGGGGGAGCAGGCGAGCAGTACTTC

len: 17
d_gene: NA
abundance: few
j_gene: TRBJ2-6
v_gene: TRBV3-1
CDR3aa: CASSQGDGFSGANVLTF
CDR3nt: TGTGCCAGCAGCCAAGGTGACGGGTTCTCTGGGGCCAACGTCCTGACTTTC

len: 15
d_gene: NA
abundance: NA
j_gene: TRBJ2-5
v_gene: TRBV7-8
CDR3aa: CASSLGFQYQETQYF
CDR3nt: TGTGCCAGCAGCCTCGGGTTTCAGTACCAAGAGACCCAGTACTTC

len: 15
d_gene: NA
abundance: NA
j_gene: TRBJ1-6
v_gene: TRBV20-1
CDR3aa: CSASPGGAGNSPLHF
CDR3nt: TGCAGTGCTAGTCCGGGAGGGGCAGGGAATTCACCCCTCCACTTT

len: 15
d_gene: NA
abundance: NA
j_gene: TRBJ2-5
v_gene: TRBV5-1
CDR3aa: CASSLMGDSSETQYF
CDR3nt: TGCGCCAGCAGCTTAATGGGGGACTCTTCGGAGACCCAGTACTTC

len: 14
d_gene: NA
abundance: few
j_gene: TRBJ2-5
v_gene: TRBV5-5
CDR3aa: CASNERVPQETQYF
CDR3nt: TGTGCCAGCAACGAGCGGGTCCCCCAAGAGACCCAGTACTTC

len: 17
d_gene: NA
abundance: NA
j_gene: TRBJ2-1
v_gene: TRBV18
CDR3aa: CASLHDYHPSSYNEQFF
CDR3nt: TGTGCCAGCTTACACGATTATCACCCGAGCTCCTACAATGAGCAGTTCTTC

len: 14
d_gene: NA
abundance: NA
j_gene: TRBJ2-5
v_gene: TRBV7-2
CDR3aa: CASSQGGVRETQYF
CDR3nt: TGTGCCAGCAGCCAAGGAGGGGTCCGGGAGACCCAGTACTTC

len: 17
d_gene: TRBD1
abundance: NA
j_gene: TRBJ2-3
v_gene: TRBV20-1
CDR3aa: CSASGLPGQGPTDTQYF
CDR3nt: TGCAGTGCTAGTGGACTTCCGGGACAGGGACCCACAGATACGCAGTATTTT

len: 13
d_gene: TRBD1
abundance: NA
j_gene: TRBJ2-4
v_gene: TRBV6-1
CDR3aa: CASSRGTDGIQYF
CDR3nt: TGTGCCAGCAGTCGTGGGACAGATGGCATTCAGTACTTC

len: 16
d_gene: TRBD2
abundance: NA
j_gene: TRBJ2-5
v_gene: TRBV2
CDR3aa: CASSEELAGGRETQYF
CDR3nt: TGTGCCAGCAGTGAAGAATTAGCGGGGGGGCGGGAGACCCAGTACTTC

len: 14
d_gene: TRBD1
abundance: once
j_gene: TRBJ2-7
v_gene: TRBV12-3/TRBV12-4
CDR3aa: CASRYGTVTYEQYF
CDR3nt: TGTGCCAGCAGATACGGGACAGTTACCTACGAGCAGTACTTC

len: 16
d_gene: TRBD2
abundance: NA
j_gene: TRBJ2-3
v_gene: TRBV20-1
CDR3aa: CSARDRRRGATDTQYF
CDR3nt: TGCAGTGCTAGAGATCGAAGGCGGGGGGCCACAGATACGCAGTATTTT

len: 14
d_gene: NA
abundance: NA
j_gene: TRBJ1-1
v_gene: TRBV7-2
CDR3aa: CASSSPLRGTEAFF
CDR3nt: TGTGCCAGCAGCTCACCCCTGAGGGGGACTGAAGCTTTCTTT

len: 17
d_gene: TRBD2
abundance: NA
j_gene: TRBJ2-1
v_gene: TRBV7-2
CDR3aa: CASSLDGASGGYNEQFF
CDR3nt: TGTGCCAGCAGCTTAGACGGGGCTAGCGGGGGGTACAATGAGCAGTTCTTC

len: 11
d_gene: NA
abundance: NA
j_gene: TRBJ2-1
v_gene: TRBV5-8
CDR3aa: CASSLVPEQFF
CDR3nt: TGTGCCAGCAGCTTGGTGCCAGAGCAGTTCTTC

len: 14
d_gene: NA
abundance: NA
j_gene: TRBJ1-6
v_gene: TRBV2
CDR3aa: CASSEGGGLSPLHF
CDR3nt: TGTGCCAGCAGTGAAGGTGGGGGGCTGTCACCCCTCCACTTT

len: 14
d_gene: TRBD2
abundance: NA
j_gene: TRBJ2-3
v_gene: TRBV2
CDR3aa: CASSFLAVTDTQYF
CDR3nt: TGTGCCAGCAGTTTTCTAGCGGTCACAGATACGCAGTATTTT

len: 14
d_gene: NA
abundance: NA
j_gene: TRBJ2-7
v_gene: TRBV25-1
CDR3aa: CASSEPGEVKEQYF
CDR3nt: TGTGCCAGCAGTGAGCCAGGTGAGGTGAAAGAGCAGTACTTC